This entry describes one T cell receptor beta chain. The antigen is undetermined. This specimen belongs to a study of T cells after posttransplantation cyclophosphamide. The naive gate required viable CD3+CD4+ or CD3+CD8+ cells with CCR7+CD45RA+CD45RO-CD95-CD27+CD28+ phenotype. The related graft donor's blood sample was taken on the day of bone marrow donation. V lost 4 bases to trimming and J lost 2 bases, with 17 bases between them. The CDR3 covers 16 residues. From germline, CDR1 is SGDLS and CDR2 YYNGEE. Findings of the study overall: Later blood repertoires were often dominated by clones from the donor CD8+ memory compartment. Tissue-infiltrating T cells from skin or gut overlapped little with blood T cells. Recipient CMV seropositivity and CMV reactivation strongly tracked TRB clonality.

Libraries were prepared by immunoSEQ multiplex PCR; TCRdb keeps only in-frame clonotypes and omits some of them. The top ten clones hold roughly 0.26% of a sample with about 31,000 clones, under 95% of them seen once. Sequenced: naive CD4+ T cells sorted from PBMCs. The gene calls are TRBV9 and TRBJ2-3, with D tentatively TRBD2 (7 bases). The TCR was taken from a woman aged 55-69 years in good health, CMV-negative, and a related stem cell transplant donor. This CDR3 is CASSTGGGGNTDTQYF. The CDR3 DNA reads TGTGCCAGCAGCACCGGAGGGGGGGGCAACACAGATACGCAGTATTTT. The full variable domain, in which reference TRBV9 and TRBJ2-3 provide the parts outside the CDR3, is DSGVTQTPKHLITATGQRVTLRCSPRSGDLSVYWYQQSLDQGLQFLIQYYNGEERAKGNILERFSAQQFPDLHSELNLSSLELGDSALYFCASSTGGGGNTDTQYFGPGTRLTVL.